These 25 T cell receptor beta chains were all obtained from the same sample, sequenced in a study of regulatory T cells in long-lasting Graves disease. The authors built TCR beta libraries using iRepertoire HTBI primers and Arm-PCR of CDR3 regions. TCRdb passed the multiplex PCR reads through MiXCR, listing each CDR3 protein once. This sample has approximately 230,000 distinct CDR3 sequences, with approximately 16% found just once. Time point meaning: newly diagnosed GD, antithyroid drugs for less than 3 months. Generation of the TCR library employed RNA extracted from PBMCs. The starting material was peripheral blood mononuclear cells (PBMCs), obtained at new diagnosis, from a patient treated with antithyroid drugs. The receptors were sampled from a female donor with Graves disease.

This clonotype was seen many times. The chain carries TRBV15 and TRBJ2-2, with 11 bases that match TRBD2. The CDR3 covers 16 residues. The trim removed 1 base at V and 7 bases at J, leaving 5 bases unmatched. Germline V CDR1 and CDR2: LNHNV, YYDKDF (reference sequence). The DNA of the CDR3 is TGTGCCACCAGCAGAGTGGCTAGCGGGAGGAGCGGGGAGCTGTTTTTT. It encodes CATSRVASGRSGELFF.

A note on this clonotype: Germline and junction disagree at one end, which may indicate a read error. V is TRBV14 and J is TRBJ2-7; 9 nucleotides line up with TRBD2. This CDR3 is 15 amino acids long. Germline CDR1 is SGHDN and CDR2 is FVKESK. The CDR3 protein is CAGSHLSAGGGEQYF. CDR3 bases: TGTGCCGGCAGCCACCTATCCGCGGGAGGGGGGGAGCAGTACTTC.

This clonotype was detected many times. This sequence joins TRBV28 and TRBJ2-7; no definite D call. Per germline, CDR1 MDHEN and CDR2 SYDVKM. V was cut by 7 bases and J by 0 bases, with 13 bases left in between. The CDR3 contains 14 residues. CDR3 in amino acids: CASNHYTGSYEQYF. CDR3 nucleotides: TGTGCCAGCAACCACTACACGGGCTCCTACGAGCAGTACTTC.

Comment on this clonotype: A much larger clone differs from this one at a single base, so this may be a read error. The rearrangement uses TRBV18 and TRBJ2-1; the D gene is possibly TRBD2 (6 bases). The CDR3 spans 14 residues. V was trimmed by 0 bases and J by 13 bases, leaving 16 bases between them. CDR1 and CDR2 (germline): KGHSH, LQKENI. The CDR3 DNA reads TGTGCCAGCTCACCACCGGAGGGTAGGGAGACCCAGTTCTTC. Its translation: CASSPPEGRETQFF.

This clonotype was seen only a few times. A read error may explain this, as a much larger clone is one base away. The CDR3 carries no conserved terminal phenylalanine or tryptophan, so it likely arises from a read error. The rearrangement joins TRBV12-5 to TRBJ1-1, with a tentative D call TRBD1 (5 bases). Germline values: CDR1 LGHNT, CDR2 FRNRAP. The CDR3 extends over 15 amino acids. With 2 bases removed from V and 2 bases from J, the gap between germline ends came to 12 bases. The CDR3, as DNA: TGTGCTAGTGGTTTGCACGGAAGGGGAAACACTGAAGCTTTCCTT. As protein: CASGLHGRGNTEAFL.

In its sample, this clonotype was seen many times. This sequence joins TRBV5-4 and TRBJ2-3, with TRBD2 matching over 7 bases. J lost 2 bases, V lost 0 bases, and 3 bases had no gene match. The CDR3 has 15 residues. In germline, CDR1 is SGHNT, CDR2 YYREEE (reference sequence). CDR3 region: CASSLAGGITDTQYF. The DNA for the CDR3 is TGTGCCAGCAGCTTGGCGGGAGGCATCACAGATACGCAGTATTTT.

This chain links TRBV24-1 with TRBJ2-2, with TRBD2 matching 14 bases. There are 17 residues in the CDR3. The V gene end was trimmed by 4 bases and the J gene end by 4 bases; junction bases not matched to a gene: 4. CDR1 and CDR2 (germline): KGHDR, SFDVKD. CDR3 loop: CATSDSGTSGSTGELFF. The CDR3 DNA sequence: TGTGCCACCAGTGACTCCGGGACTAGCGGGAGCACCGGGGAGCTGTTTTTT.

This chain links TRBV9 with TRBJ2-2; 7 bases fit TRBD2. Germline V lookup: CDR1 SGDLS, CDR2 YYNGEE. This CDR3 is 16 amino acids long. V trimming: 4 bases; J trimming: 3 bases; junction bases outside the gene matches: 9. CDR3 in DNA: TGTGCCAGCAGCCCTGGGACTACGCCTGACACCGGGGAGCTGTTTTTT. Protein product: CASSPGTTPDTGELFF.

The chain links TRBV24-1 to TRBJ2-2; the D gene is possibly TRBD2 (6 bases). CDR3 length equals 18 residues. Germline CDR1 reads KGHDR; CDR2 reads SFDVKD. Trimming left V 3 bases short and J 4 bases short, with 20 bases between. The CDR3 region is CATSDPSPRGSGTGELFF. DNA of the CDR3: TGTGCCACCAGTGATCCCAGCCCGCGGGGTTCGGGCACCGGGGAGCTGTTTTTT.

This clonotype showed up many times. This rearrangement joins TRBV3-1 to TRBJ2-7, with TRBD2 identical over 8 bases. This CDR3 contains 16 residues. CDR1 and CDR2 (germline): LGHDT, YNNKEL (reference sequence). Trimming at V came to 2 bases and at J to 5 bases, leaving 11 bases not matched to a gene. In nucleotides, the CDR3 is TGTGCCAGCAGCCAACGGGGGAGCGGGAGAAGCGACGAGCAGTACTTC. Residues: CASSQRGSGRSDEQYF.

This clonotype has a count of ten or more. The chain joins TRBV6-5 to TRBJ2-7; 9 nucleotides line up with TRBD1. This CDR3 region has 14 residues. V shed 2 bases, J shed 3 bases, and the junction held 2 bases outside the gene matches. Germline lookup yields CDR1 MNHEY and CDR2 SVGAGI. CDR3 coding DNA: TGTGCCAGCAGTTACCGACAGGGGGTCTACGAGCAGTACTTC. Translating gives CASSYRQGVYEQYF.

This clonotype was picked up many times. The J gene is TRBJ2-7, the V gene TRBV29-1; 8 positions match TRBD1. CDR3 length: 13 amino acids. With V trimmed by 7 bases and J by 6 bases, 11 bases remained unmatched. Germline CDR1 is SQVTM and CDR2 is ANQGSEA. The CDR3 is CSAKDRVSGEQYF. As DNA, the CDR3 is TGCAGCGCTAAGGACAGGGTATCGGGCGAGCAGTACTTC.

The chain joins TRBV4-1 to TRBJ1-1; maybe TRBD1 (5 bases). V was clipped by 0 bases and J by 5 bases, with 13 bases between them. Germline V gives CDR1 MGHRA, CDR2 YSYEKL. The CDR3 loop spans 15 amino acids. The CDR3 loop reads CASSQEVFGGTEAFF. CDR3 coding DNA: TGCGCCAGCAGCCAAGAAGTATTTGGGGGGACTGAAGCTTTCTTT.

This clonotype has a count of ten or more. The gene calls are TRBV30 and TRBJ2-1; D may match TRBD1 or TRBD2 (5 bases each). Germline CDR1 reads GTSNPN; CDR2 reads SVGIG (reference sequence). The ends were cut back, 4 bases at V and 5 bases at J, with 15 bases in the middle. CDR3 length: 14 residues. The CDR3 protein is CAWKDFGTDNEQFF. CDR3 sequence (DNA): TGTGCCTGGAAGGACTTTGGGACGGACAATGAGCAGTTCTTC.

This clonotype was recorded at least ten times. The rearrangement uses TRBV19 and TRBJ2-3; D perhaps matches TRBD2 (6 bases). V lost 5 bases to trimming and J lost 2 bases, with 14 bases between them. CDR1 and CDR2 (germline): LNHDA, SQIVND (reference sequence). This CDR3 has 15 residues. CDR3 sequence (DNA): TGTGCCAGTAGTGCTCTCGGGACTTCCACAGATACGCAGTATTTT. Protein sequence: CASSALGTSTDTQYF.

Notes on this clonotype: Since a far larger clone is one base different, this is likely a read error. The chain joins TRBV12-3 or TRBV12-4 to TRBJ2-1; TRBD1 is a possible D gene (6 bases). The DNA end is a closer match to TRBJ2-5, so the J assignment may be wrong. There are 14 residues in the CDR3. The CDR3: CASSWTVGQEIQYF. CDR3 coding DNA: TGTGCCAGCAGTTGGACAGTGGGACAAGAGATCCAGTACTTC.

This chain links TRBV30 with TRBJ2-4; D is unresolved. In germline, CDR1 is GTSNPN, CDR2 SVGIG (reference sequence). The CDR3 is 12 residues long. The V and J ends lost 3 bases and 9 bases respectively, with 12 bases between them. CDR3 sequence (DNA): TGTGCCTGGAGGTACGGTAGGAGCATTCAGTACTTC. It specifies CAWRYGRSIQYF.

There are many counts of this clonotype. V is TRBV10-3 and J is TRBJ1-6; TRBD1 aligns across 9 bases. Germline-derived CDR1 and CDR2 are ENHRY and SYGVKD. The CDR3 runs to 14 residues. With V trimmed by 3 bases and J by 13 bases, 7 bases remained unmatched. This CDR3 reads CAISEQGALLPLHF. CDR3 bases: TGTGCCATCAGTGAACAGGGGGCACTCCTTCCCCTCCACTTT.

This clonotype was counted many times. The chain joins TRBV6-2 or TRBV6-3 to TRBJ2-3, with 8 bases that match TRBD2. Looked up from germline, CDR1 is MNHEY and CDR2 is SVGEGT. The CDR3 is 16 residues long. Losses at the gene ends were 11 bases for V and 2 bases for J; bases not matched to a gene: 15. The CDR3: CAFSRGTSGTTDTQYF. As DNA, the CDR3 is TGTGCCTTCTCCCGGGGCACTAGCGGAACCACAGATACGCAGTATTTT.

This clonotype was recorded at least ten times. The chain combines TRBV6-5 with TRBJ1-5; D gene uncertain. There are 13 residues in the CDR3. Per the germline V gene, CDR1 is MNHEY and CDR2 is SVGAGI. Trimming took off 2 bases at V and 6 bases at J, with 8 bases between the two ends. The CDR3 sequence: CASSYVVGQPQHF. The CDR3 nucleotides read TGTGCCAGCAGTTACGTAGTGGGTCAGCCCCAGCATTTT.

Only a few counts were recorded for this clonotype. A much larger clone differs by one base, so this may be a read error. The chain's CDR3 is CASSIGNSSYTGELFF. The CDR3 region has the DNA TGTGCCAGCAGCATCGGGAATAGCAGTTACACCGGGGAGCTGTTTTTT. The chain uses TRBV11-3 and TRBJ2-2, with D tentatively TRBD2 (5 bases). The CDR3 spans 16 residues. Deletions cut 5 bases from V and 3 bases from J, with 16 bases between. The germline gives CDR1 SGHNT, CDR2 YENEEA.

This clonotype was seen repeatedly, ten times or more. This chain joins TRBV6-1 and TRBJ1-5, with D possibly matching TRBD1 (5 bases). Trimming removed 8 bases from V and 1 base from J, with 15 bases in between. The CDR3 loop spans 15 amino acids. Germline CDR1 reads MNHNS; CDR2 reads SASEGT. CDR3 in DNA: TGTGCCAGCCTAGACAGTGTGGGCAGCAATCAGCCCCAGCATTTT. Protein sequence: CASLDSVGSNQPQHF.

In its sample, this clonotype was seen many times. The CDR3 region is CASIDPSDYEQYF. The CDR3 DNA is TGCGCCAGCATCGACCCTTCCGACTACGAGCAGTACTTC. The chain recombines TRBV10-2 with TRBJ2-7; D is undetermined. The length of the CDR3 is 13 residues. Trimming took 7 bases from V and 3 from J, leaving 13 bases between them. Germline loops: CDR1 WSHSY, CDR2 SAAADI.

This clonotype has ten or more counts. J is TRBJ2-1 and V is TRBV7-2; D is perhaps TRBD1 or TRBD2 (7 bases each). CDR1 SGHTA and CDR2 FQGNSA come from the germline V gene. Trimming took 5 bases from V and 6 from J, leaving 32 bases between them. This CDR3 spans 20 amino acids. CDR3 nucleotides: TGTGCCAGCAGCCCCAGGGGGGCGGGGCGTCCGGGCGGGAGAAGCAATGAGCAGTTCTTC. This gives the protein CASSPRGAGRPGGRSNEQFF.

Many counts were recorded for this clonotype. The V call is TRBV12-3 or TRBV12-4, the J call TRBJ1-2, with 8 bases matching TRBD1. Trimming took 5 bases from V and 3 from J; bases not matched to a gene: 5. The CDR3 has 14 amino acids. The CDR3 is CASSRDRRDYGYTF. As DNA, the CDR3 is TGTGCCAGCAGTCGGGACAGGAGAGACTATGGCTACACCTTC.